The rows below give T cell receptor beta chains drawn from one sample of a study of Graves' ophthalmopathy and Graves' hyperthyroidism. Using its own MiXCR run on the multiplex PCR reads, TCRdb lists one record per CDR3 protein. The profile shows about 550,000 distinct CDR3 sequences, 35% to 45% of them singletons. The sequenced sample was peripheral blood or thyroid tissue (not recorded which). These receptors all come from an adult man with Graves' hyperthyroidism. Both conserved end residues are part of each CDR3. The D gene is left open where the match is weak. Clone size is not always given. Where it is, it says once, few, many or a class for expanded clones.

-	TRBV19	-	TRBJ1-1	CASSTLAGGGEAFF	TGTGCCAGTAGTACTCTGGCCGGCGGGGGTGAAGCTTTCTTT
-	TRBV27	-	TRBJ2-2	CASSLRGAFAGELFF	TGTGCCAGCAGTCTCAGGGGGGCTTTCGCCGGGGAGCTGTTTTTT
many	TRBV20-1	-	TRBJ2-5	CSARGGGWDLETQYF	TGCAGTGCTAGAGGTGGGGGGTGGGATTTGGAGACCCAGTACTTC
many	TRBV2	-	TRBJ1-1	CASVTATAWDF	TGTGCCAGCGTAACGGCCACGGCCTGGGACTTT
-	TRBV20-1	TRBD1	TRBJ1-1	CSAIGGQGGYTNTEAFF	TGCAGTGCTATCGGGGGGCAGGGGGGTTATACTAACACTGAAGCTTTCTTT
few	TRBV10-3	-	TRBJ2-6	CAIKDLTF	TGTGCCATCAAGGACCTGACTTTC
few	TRBV2	-	TRBJ1-2	CASSGTVNYGYTF	TGTGCCAGCAGTGGGACAGTTAACTATGGCTACACCTTC
-	TRBV20-1	-	TRBJ1-1	CSVSESGYTEAFF	TGCAGTGTTTCTGAATCAGGGTACACTGAAGCTTTCTTT
-	TRBV2	-	TRBJ2-5	CASNRGGETQYF	TGTGCCAGCAACAGGGGAGGGGAGACCCAGTACTTC
many	TRBV29-1	TRBD1	TRBJ2-7	CSVEFRDRGTYEQYF	TGCAGCGTTGAATTCCGGGACAGGGGCACCTACGAGCAGTACTTC
-	TRBV7-6	-	TRBJ1-1	CASSPAGIGRNTEAFF	TGTGCCAGCAGCCCAGCAGGGATCGGTCGGAACACTGAAGCTTTCTTT
many	TRBV29-1	-	TRBJ2-7	CSVEGRDRVSENNPYEQYF	TGCAGCGTTGAAGGGCGTGACAGAGTCAGCGAGAATAACCCCTACGAGCAGTACTTC
-	TRBV29-1	TRBD1	TRBJ1-2	CSVDGQGLGYTF	TGCAGCGTAGACGGACAGGGCCTCGGCTACACCTTC
many	TRBV6-6	TRBD2	TRBJ2-5	CASRNSGGKETQYF	TGTGCCAGCAGGAACAGCGGGGGGAAAGAGACCCAGTACTTC
many	TRBV7-2	TRBD2	TRBJ2-2	CASSRSGSRAGELFF	TGTGCCAGCAGTCGTAGCGGGAGTCGAGCCGGGGAGCTGTTTTTT
-	TRBV20-1	-	TRBJ2-3	CSARRTGYSDAQYF	TGCAGTGCTAGAAGAACAGGGTATTCAGATGCGCAGTATTTT
-	TRBV27	-	TRBJ2-5	CASSLSQAAIETQYF	TGTGCCAGCAGTTTGAGCCAAGCGGCTATAGAGACCCAGTACTTC
-	TRBV9	-	TRBJ2-3	CASSASDTQYF	TGTGCCAGCAGCGCTTCAGATACGCAGTATTTT
few	TRBV20-1	-	TRBJ1-5	CSARDPRGTTLSNQPQHF	TGCAGTGCTAGAGATCCGAGGGGTACTACTCTTAGCAATCAGCCCCAGCATTTT
-	TRBV2	-	TRBJ1-4	CASSSILTGQRYEKLFF	TGTGCCAGCAGTTCAATCCTCACAGGGCAGAGATATGAAAAACTGTTTTTT
-	TRBV24-1	-	TRBJ2-5	CATSDSPTGQETQYF	TGTGCCACCAGTGATTCCCCAACGGGGCAAGAGACCCAGTACTTC
many	TRBV11-2	-	TRBJ1-1	CASSSGRFRNTEAFF	TGTGCCAGCAGCTCGGGACGGTTTAGGAACACTGAAGCTTTCTTT
-	TRBV12-3/TRBV12-4	TRBD2	TRBJ2-3	CASSLVAAGVLTDTQYF	TGTGCCAGCAGTTTGGTAGCAGCGGGGGTCCTCACAGATACGCAGTATTTT
-	TRBV6-5	-	TRBJ2-7	CASSPSSYNEQYF	TGTGCCAGCAGCCCTAGCTCCTACAATGAGCAGTACTTC
few	TRBV7-9	-	TRBJ2-1	CASSLVGGNEQFF	TGTGCCAGCAGCTTAGTCGGGGGCAATGAGCAGTTCTTC
few	TRBV15	-	TRBJ1-3	CATSRDRVSSGNTIYF	TGTGCCACCAGCAGAGATAGGGTCAGCTCTGGAAACACCATATATTTT
-	TRBV7-6	TRBD2	TRBJ2-1	CASSTTSGSYNEQFF	TGTGCCAGCAGCACGACTAGCGGGAGTTACAATGAGCAGTTCTTC
many	TRBV20-1	TRBD1	TRBJ1-2	CSARDPYRDRYGYTF	TGCAGTGCTAGAGATCCATACCGGGACAGATATGGCTACACCTTC
many	TRBV9	-	TRBJ2-2	CASSVATSGANTGELFF	TGTGCCAGCAGCGTAGCTACGTCAGGCGCGAACACCGGGGAGCTGTTTTTT
many	TRBV7-9	TRBD1	TRBJ1-1	CASSLPGQGVNTEAFF	TGTGCCAGCAGCTTACCGGGACAGGGAGTGAACACTGAAGCTTTCTTT
-	TRBV29-1	TRBD1	TRBJ2-5	CSVRDRVGETQYF	TGCAGCGTTAGGGACAGGGTAGGCGAGACCCAGTACTTC
-	TRBV20-1	-	TRBJ1-1	CSATLVVSTEAFF	TGCAGTGCCACCCTCGTAGTGAGCACTGAAGCTTTCTTT
many	TRBV11-2	TRBD1	TRBJ1-1	CASSQDRVAFF	TGTGCCAGCAGTCAAGACAGGGTGGCTTTCTTT
many	TRBV29-1	-	TRBJ1-2	CSVEGVEGWGYTF	TGCAGCGTTGAAGGAGTCGAGGGTTGGGGCTACACCTTC
-	TRBV7-9	TRBD2	TRBJ2-7	CASSSPLAGGSYEQYF	TGTGCCAGCAGCTCACCACTTGCGGGGGGATCCTACGAGCAGTACTTC
once	TRBV20-1	-	TRBJ2-1	CSARQPAEPGEQFF	TGCAGTGCTAGACAACCGGCGGAGCCGGGAGAGCAGTTCTTC
many	TRBV5-8	TRBD2	TRBJ2-7	CASSLGTSGTYEQYF	TGTGCCAGCAGCTTAGGGACTAGCGGTACCTACGAGCAGTACTTC
-	TRBV7-2	TRBD1	TRBJ1-5	CASSLDNRGPSQPQHF	TGTGCCAGCAGCTTAGATAACAGGGGGCCGAGTCAGCCCCAGCATTTT
few	TRBV6-1	-	TRBJ1-5	CASSYSTAVRGNQPQHF	TGTGCCAGCAGTTACTCGACGGCAGTTCGGGGCAATCAGCCCCAGCATTTT
few	TRBV18	TRBD1	TRBJ2-5	CASSPSEGTGGKTQYF	TGTGCCAGCTCACCCTCCGAAGGGACAGGGGGCAAGACCCAGTACTTC
-	TRBV3-1	TRBD1	TRBJ1-2	CASSPSGTGSHYGYTF	TGTGCCAGCAGCCCTTCCGGGACAGGGTCGCACTATGGCTACACCTTC